A selection of T cell receptor beta chains follows, all from one sample in a study of cytomegalovirus exposure and HLA in healthy donors. Only in-frame clones appear in the TCRdb table, and some are missing; sequencing was by immunoSEQ multiplex PCR. The table lists over 150,000 clones, roughly nine tenths of them singletons. Sequenced input: PBMCs. These receptors all come from a woman aged 25 to 45 in good health and CMV-seronegative. Both conserved end residues are part of each CDR3. A D gene is named only where the DNA matches it firmly. The size field is filled for only some rows; it gives once, few, many or a size class.

J | size | V | D | length | CDR3 | DNA
TRBJ2-7 | - | TRBV7-2 | - | 14 | CASSLGVGTYEQYF | TGTGCCAGCAGCTTAGGGGTGGGAACCTACGAGCAGTACTTC
TRBJ2-1 | - | TRBV9 | TRBD2 | 15 | CASSVVAGGNNEQFF | TGTGCCAGCAGCGTAGTAGCGGGAGGCAACAATGAGCAGTTCTTC
TRBJ2-2 | once | TRBV7-3 | - | 15 | CASSLTPGTTGELFF | TGTGCCAGCAGCTTAACCCCCGGAACCACCGGGGAGCTGTTTTTT
TRBJ2-5 | - | TRBV7-8 | - | 15 | CASSLAQGRQETQYF | TGTGCCAGCAGCTTAGCGCAGGGGCGGCAAGAGACCCAGTACTTC
TRBJ1-2 | - | TRBV13 | - | 15 | CASSLIGSRSVGYTF | TGTGCCAGCAGCTTAATCGGCTCCAGGTCGGTTGGCTACACCTTC
TRBJ1-5 | - | TRBV9 | TRBD1 | 16 | CASSDLGGTGVQPQHF | TGTGCCAGCAGCGACCTTGGGGGGACAGGGGTTCAGCCCCAGCATTTT
TRBJ1-1 | - | TRBV29-1 | - | 12 | CSVSNMNTEAFF | TGCAGCGTTTCAAACATGAACACTGAAGCTTTCTTT
TRBJ1-4 | - | TRBV7-2 | - | 16 | CASSSQTGPKNEKLFF | TGTGCCAGCAGCTCCCAAACCGGGCCAAAAAATGAAAAACTGTTTTTT
TRBJ2-3 | - | TRBV2 | - | 11 | CASRITDTQYF | TGTGCCAGCAGAATCACAGATACGCAGTATTTT
TRBJ2-5 | - | TRBV4-2 | TRBD1 | 15 | CASSPGQGKEETQYF | TGTGCCAGCAGCCCGGGACAGGGTAAAGAAGAGACCCAGTACTTC
TRBJ2-5 | - | TRBV29-1 | TRBD1 | 12 | CSALTGNGTQYF | TGCAGCGCACTGACAGGGAACGGGACCCAGTACTTC
TRBJ2-2 | - | TRBV7-6 | - | 13 | CASSLSNTGELFF | TGTGCCAGCAGCTTATCGAACACCGGGGAGCTGTTTTTT
TRBJ2-7 | - | TRBV18 | TRBD1 | 13 | CASSPTGTHEQYF | TGTGCCAGCTCACCGACAGGGACGCACGAGCAGTACTTC
TRBJ1-5 | - | TRBV27 | TRBD1 | 18 | CASSLSRQGNFHNQPQHF | TGTGCCAGCAGTTTATCCCGACAGGGCAATTTCCACAATCAGCCCCAGCATTTT
TRBJ2-3 | - | TRBV4-1 | TRBD2 | 14 | CASRREGSTDTQYF | TGCGCCAGCCGGCGGGAGGGCAGCACAGATACGCAGTATTTT
TRBJ2-7 | - | TRBV27 | TRBD1 | 14 | CASSSDRASYEQYF | TGTGCCAGCAGTTCTGACAGGGCCTCCTACGAGCAGTACTTC
TRBJ2-3 | - | TRBV27 | TRBD2 | 15 | CASSLSGSVGDTQYF | TGTGCCAGCAGTCTCAGCGGGAGTGTTGGAGATACGCAGTATTTT
TRBJ1-1 | - | TRBV5-1 | - | 13 | CASEDGEQGKTFF | TGCGCCAGCGAGGATGGAGAGCAGGGCAAAACTTTCTTT
TRBJ2-5 | once | TRBV20-1 | - | 11 | CSAQIQETQYF | TGCAGTGCTCAGATTCAAGAGACCCAGTACTTC
TRBJ2-3 | once | TRBV2 | TRBD1 | 16 | CASSGDRGFHTDTQYF | TGTGCCAGCAGCGGGGACAGGGGATTTCACACAGATACGCAGTATTTT
TRBJ2-2 | - | TRBV5-6 | TRBD2 | 16 | CASSFLAGTNTGELFF | TGTGCCAGCAGCTTCCTAGCGGGGACGAACACCGGGGAGCTGTTTTTT
TRBJ2-2 | - | TRBV18 | - | 14 | CASSPPFQGLELFF | TGTGCCAGCTCACCACCCTTTCAGGGCTTGGAGCTGTTTTTT
TRBJ2-7 | - | TRBV5-1 | - | 15 | CASGARDHPFSEQYF | TGCGCCAGCGGAGCCAGGGATCATCCGTTCAGCGAGCAGTACTTC
TRBJ2-7 | - | TRBV28 | TRBD1 | 16 | CASSPQGLNLGKEQYF | TGTGCCAGCAGTCCACAGGGGCTCAACCTAGGAAAGGAGCAGTACTTC
TRBJ2-7 | - | TRBV5-8 | - | 14 | CASRSGLTIYEQYF | TGTGCCAGCCGCTCAGGGCTAACGATCTACGAGCAGTACTTC
TRBJ2-5 | - | TRBV6-1 | TRBD1 | 14 | CASILDRGVKTQYF | TGTGCCAGCATCCTTGACAGGGGTGTCAAGACCCAGTACTTC
TRBJ2-7 | - | TRBV5-1 | - | 14 | CASSPNNPGDEQYF | TGCGCCAGCAGCCCGAACAACCCGGGGGACGAGCAGTACTTC
TRBJ2-7 | - | TRBV7-6 | TRBD1 | 14 | CASSPRDSSYEQYF | TGTGCCAGCAGCCCCCGGGACAGCTCCTACGAGCAGTACTTC
TRBJ2-3 | - | TRBV9 | TRBD2 | 18 | CASSVGSLAGVSTDTQYF | TGTGCCAGCAGCGTAGGTTCCCTAGCGGGAGTGAGCACAGATACGCAGTATTTT
TRBJ1-5 | - | TRBV7-6 | - | 14 | CASSLPGPNQPQHF | TGTGCCAGCAGCTTACCAGGGCCCAATCAGCCCCAGCATTTT
TRBJ2-3 | - | TRBV30 | - | 15 | CAWTETGGVTDTQYF | TGTGCCTGGACCGAAACGGGCGGGGTTACAGATACGCAGTATTTT
TRBJ2-3 | once | TRBV29-1 | TRBD2 | 16 | CSVEFYLAEFTDTQYF | TGCAGCGTTGAGTTTTATCTAGCGGAATTCACAGATACGCAGTATTTT
TRBJ2-1 | - | TRBV12-5 | TRBD1 | 17 | CASGLVPGQGSYNEQFF | TGTGCTAGTGGTTTGGTACCGGGACAGGGGTCATACAATGAGCAGTTCTTC
TRBJ2-7 | - | TRBV4-2 | - | 13 | CASSPRQSYEQYF | TGTGCCAGCAGCCCCAGACAGTCCTACGAGCAGTACTTC
TRBJ2-5 | - | TRBV28 | TRBD2 | 15 | CASSSTSGRGETQYF | TGTGCCAGCAGTTCAACTAGCGGGAGAGGAGAGACCCAGTACTTC
TRBJ1-2 | - | TRBV6-5 | - | 15 | CASSYSPGVNYGYTF | TGTGCCAGCAGTTACTCCCCCGGGGTTAACTATGGCTACACCTTC
TRBJ1-1 | - | TRBV11-3 | TRBD1 | 14 | CASSHRGQDTEAFF | TGTGCCAGCAGCCACAGGGGGCAAGACACTGAAGCTTTCTTT